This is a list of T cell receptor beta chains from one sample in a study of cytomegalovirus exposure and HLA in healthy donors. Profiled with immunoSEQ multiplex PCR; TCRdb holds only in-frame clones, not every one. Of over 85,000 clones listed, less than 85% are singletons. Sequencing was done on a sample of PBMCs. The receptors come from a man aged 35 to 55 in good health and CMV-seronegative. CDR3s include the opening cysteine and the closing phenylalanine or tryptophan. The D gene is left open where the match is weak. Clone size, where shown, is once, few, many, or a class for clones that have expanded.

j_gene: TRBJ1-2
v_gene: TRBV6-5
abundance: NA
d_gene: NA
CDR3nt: TGTGCCAGTTATTCAACAGGTTTTAATCCCACCTTC
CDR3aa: CASYSTGFNPTF

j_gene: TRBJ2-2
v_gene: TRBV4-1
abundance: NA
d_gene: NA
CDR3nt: TGCGCCAGCAGCTCAAGCGAGAACACCGGGGAGCTGTTTTTT
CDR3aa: CASSSSENTGELFF

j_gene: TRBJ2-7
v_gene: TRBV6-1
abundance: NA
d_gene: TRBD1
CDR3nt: TGTGCCAGCAGTCTACAGGGGCGAGAGCAGTACTTC
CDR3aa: CASSLQGREQYF

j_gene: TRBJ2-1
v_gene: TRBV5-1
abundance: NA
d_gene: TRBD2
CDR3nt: TGCGCCAGCAAGGGTAGCGGGGGGGCGGGGGAGCAGTTCTTC
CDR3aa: CASKGSGGAGEQFF

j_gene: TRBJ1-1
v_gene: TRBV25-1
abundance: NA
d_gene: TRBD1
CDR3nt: TGTGCCAGCAGTGAAAGGGACAGGGTAGTGACTGAAGCTTTCTTT
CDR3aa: CASSERDRVVTEAFF

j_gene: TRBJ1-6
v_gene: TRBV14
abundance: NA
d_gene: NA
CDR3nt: TGTGCCAGCAGCCACTTATACGGGGAAGCGGGTAATTCACCCCTCCACTTT
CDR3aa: CASSHLYGEAGNSPLHF

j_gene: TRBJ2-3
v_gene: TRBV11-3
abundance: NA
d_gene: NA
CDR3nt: TGTGCCAGCAGCTTAGATGGAGGGGCGGAAGATACGCAGTATTTT
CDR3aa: CASSLDGGAEDTQYF

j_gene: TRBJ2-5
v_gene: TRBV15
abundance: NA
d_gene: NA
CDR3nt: TGTGCCACCAGCAGAGACCTGCAAGAGACCCAGTACTTC
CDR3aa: CATSRDLQETQYF

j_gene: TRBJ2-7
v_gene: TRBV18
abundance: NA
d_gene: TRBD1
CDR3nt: TGTGCCAGCTCAACCGGGACAGGGGACTACGAGCAGTACTTC
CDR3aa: CASSTGTGDYEQYF

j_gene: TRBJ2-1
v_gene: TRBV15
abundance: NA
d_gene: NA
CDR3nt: TGTGCCACCAGCAGAGATTCAGGGGTACAGAGCTCCTACAATGAGCAGTTCTTC
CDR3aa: CATSRDSGVQSSYNEQFF

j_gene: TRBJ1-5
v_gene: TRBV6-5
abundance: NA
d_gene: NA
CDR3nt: TGTGCCAGCAGGAGGGGGGGGGAGTATCAGCCCCAGCATTTT
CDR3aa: CASRRGGEYQPQHF

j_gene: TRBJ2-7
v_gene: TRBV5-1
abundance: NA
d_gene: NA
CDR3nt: TGCGCCAGCAGTCCGGACTTGAAAAGCTACGAGCAGTACTTC
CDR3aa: CASSPDLKSYEQYF

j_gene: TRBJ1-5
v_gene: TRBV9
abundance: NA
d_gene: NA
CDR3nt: TGTGCCAGCAGCGCGACAGAAAGCAATCAGCCCCAGCATTTT
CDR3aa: CASSATESNQPQHF

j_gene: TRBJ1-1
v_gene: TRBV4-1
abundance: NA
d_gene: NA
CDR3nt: TGCGCCAGCAGCCACTCAGGTTTGAACACTGAAGCTTTCTTT
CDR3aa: CASSHSGLNTEAFF

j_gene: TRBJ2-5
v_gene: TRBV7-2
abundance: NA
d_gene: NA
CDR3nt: TGTGCCAGCAGCCTGACTCGGGAGACCCAGTACTTC
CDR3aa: CASSLTRETQYF

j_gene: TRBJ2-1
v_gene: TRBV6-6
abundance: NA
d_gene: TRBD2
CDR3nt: TGTGCCAGCAGTTTGAGCGGGGCGTCTAGTGAGCAGTTCTTC
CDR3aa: CASSLSGASSEQFF

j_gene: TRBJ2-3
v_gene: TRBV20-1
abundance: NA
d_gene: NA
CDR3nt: TGCAGTGCCTCCTTGCGAGATACGCAGTATTTT
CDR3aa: CSASLRDTQYF

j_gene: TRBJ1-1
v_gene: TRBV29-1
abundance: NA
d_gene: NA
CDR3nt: TGCAGCGCTAAGCGAACATGGACTGAAGCTTTCTTT
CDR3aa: CSAKRTWTEAFF

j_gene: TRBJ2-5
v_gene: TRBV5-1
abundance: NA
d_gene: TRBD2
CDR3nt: TGCGCCAGCAGCGTTCTAGCGGGGGTTCAAGAGACCCAGTACTTC
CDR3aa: CASSVLAGVQETQYF

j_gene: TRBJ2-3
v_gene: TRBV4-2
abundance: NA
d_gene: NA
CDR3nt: TGTGCCAGCAGCCAAACACCTACAGATACGCAGTATTTT
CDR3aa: CASSQTPTDTQYF

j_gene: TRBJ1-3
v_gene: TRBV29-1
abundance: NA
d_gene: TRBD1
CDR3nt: TGCAGCGTTTCGACAGGGGGCGGAAACACCATATATTTT
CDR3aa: CSVSTGGGNTIYF

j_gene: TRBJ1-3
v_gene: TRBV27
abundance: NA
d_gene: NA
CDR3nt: TGTGCCAGCGGGACTCCGTCTGGAAACACCATATATTTT
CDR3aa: CASGTPSGNTIYF

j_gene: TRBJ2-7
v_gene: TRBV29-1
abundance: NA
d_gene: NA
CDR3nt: TGCAGCGTTGATGCAGCTTCGGGGGAGCAGTACTTC
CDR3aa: CSVDAASGEQYF

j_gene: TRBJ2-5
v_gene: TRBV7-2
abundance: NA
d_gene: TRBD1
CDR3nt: TGTGCCAGCAGCCCGTCAAGACAGGGGATGGAGACCCAGTACTTC
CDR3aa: CASSPSRQGMETQYF

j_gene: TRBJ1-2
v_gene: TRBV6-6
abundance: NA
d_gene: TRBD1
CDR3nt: TGTGCCAGCAGTTCGGGACAGGGAAAGGGCTACACCTTC
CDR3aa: CASSSGQGKGYTF

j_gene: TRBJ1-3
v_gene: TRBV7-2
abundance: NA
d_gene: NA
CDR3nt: TGTGCCAGCTCCTCGAGAGGAGGAAACACCATATATTTT
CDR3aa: CASSSRGGNTIYF

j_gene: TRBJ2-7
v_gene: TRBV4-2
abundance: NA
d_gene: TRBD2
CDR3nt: TGTGCCAGCAGCCCGGGACTAGCGGGGTGGAATGGCTACGAGCAGTACTTC
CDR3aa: CASSPGLAGWNGYEQYF

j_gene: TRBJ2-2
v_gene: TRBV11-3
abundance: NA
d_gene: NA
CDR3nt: TGTGCCAGCAGGTCGGGGACCGGGGAGCTGTTTTTT
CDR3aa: CASRSGTGELFF

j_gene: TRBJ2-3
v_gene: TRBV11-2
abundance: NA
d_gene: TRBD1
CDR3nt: TGTGCCAGCAGCCTGGGGACAGCCGGAGATACGCAGTATTTT
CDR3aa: CASSLGTAGDTQYF

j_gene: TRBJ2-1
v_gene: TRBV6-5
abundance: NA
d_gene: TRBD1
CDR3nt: TGTGCCAGCAGCACAGGGGGCCTTGAGCAGTTCTTC
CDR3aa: CASSTGGLEQFF

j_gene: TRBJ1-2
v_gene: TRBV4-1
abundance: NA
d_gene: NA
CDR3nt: TGCGCCAGCAGCCACTCTGGGAGAGCAGGGGAAGAAGGCTACACCTTC
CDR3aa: CASSHSGRAGEEGYTF

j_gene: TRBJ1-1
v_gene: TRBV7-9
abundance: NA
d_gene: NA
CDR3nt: TGTGCCAGCAACTTAGGGACATCCTTGAACACTGAAGCTTTCTTT
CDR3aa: CASNLGTSLNTEAFF

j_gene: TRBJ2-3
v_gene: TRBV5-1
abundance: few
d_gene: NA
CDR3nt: TGCGCCAGCAGCTTGGAGGCAGCGGGCACAGATACGCAGTATTTT
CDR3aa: CASSLEAAGTDTQYF

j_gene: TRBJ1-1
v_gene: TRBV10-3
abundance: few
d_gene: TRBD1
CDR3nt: TGTGCCATCACCACGGGACAGGGGGCCCCAGAAGCTTTCTTT
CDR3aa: CAITTGQGAPEAFF

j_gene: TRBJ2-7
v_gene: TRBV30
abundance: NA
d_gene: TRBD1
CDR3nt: TGTGCCTGGAGTAAAATTAGCAGGGGGTTCCACGAGCAGTACTTC
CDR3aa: CAWSKISRGFHEQYF

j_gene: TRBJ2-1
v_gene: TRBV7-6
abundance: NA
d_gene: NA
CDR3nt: TGTGCCAGCAGCTTACAGGCGGGACTGGATTACAATGAGCAGTTCTTC
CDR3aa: CASSLQAGLDYNEQFF

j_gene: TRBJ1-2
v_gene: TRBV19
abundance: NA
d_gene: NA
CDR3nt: TGTGCCAGTAGTATTACAGGGACTAACTATGGCTACACCTTC
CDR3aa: CASSITGTNYGYTF

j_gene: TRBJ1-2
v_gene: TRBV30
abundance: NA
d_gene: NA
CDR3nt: TGTGCCTGGAGTTCAGGCCCGATATATGGCTACACCTTC
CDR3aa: CAWSSGPIYGYTF

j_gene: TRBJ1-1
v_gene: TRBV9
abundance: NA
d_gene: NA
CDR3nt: TGTGCCAGCAGCGGAGGGTTGAACACTGAAGCTTTCTTT
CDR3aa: CASSGGLNTEAFF